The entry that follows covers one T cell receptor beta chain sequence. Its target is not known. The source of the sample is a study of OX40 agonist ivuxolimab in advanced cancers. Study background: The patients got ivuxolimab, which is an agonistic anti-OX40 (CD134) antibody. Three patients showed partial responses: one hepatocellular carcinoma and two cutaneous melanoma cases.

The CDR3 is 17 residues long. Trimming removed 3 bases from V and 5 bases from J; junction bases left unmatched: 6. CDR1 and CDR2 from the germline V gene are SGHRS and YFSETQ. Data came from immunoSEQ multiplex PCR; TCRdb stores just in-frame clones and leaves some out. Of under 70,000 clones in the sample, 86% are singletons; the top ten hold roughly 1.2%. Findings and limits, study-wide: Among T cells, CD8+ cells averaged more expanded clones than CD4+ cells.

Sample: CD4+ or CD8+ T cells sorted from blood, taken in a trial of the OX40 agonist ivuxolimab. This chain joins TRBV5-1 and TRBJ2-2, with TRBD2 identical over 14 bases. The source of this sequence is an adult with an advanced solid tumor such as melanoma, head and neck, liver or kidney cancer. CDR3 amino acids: CASSYPGLAGVTGELFF. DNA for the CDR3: TGCGCCAGCAGCTACCCGGGACTAGCGGGAGTTACCGGGGAGCTGTTTTTT.